Sequencing of this T cell receptor beta chain was carried out in a study of shared clonotypes between healthy human individuals. At the level of the study: Participating donors consisted of a couple of women and a few men aged 18 to 49.

Measured with immunoSEQ multiplex PCR; TCRdb has only the in-frame clones, and not every one. The table lists some 470,000 clones, 76% of them singletons. All of the donors resided in Nashville, Tennessee, and each was a Caucasian adult. CDR1 is LNHDA, CDR2 SQIVND, per germline (reference sequence). The V segment lost 3 bases and the J segment 0 bases; nucleotides outside the gene matches: 1. The CDR3 has 14 amino acids. This receptor was identified in a woman aged 40-49 years in good health. Some clones in this sample may be carry-over from other donors' samples. Sequencing was done on a sample of PBMCs. The V call is TRBV19, the J call TRBJ2-7, with TRBD1 matching over 8 bases. CDR3 sequence: CASSMDRDSYEQYF. For the CDR3, the DNA is TGTGCCAGTAGTATGGACAGGGACTCCTACGAGCAGTACTTC. The whole variable domain, remainder taken from reference TRBV19 and TRBJ2-7, is DGGITQSPKYLFRKEGQNVTLSCEQNLNHDAMYWYRQDPGQGLRLIYYSQIVNDFQKGDIAEGYSVSREKKESFPLTVTSAQKNPTAFYLCASSMDRDSYEQYFGPGTRLTVT.